What follows is one T cell receptor beta chain and its context. It has no known antigen specificity. The germline gene is not matched at one end of the junction; a read error may be the cause. This sample was included in a study of tumor-infiltrating lymphocytes in oesophageal squamous cell carcinoma (dated by TCRdb to 2016 to 2018). Libraries were built with PCR. The sequencer listed for this sample is Illumina HiSeq 2000. TCRdb trimmed public reads at Q25 via fastp, called clones via MiXCR and kept in-frame beta chains. Rows matching on CDR3 protein sequence are summarized as one entry with the most common DNA and genes. A total of approximately 20,000 distinct CDR3 sequences appear in this sample, under 45% of them only once. The top ten clonotypes cover 12% of the sample. The germline V gene yields SGHRS for CDR1 and YFSETQ for CDR2. There are 14 amino acids in the CDR3, from cysteine to phenylalanine inclusive. Here the CDR3 DNA is all that survives: 42 bases in frame from base 1.

This receptor chain uses TRBV5-1 and TRBJ2-7; TRBD1 agrees with 9 junctional bases. The TCR comes from a male donor with esophageal squamous cell carcinoma. The sample consisted of esophageal tumor tissue. The CDR3 corresponds to CASSSRTGAYEQFF. The sequence in DNA is TGCGCCAGCAGCTCCCGGACAGGGGCCTACGAGCAGTTCTTT.